A single sample is the source of the 3 T cell receptor beta chains below, sequenced in a study of spatial heterogeneity in lung cancer. Time point meaning: sample taken at primary tumor resection. Whole RNA, which was extracted from tumor, nontumor lung tissue or frozen PBMC, was sequenced without any cell sorting. Via MiXCR, TCRdb re-called the 5' RACE reads, giving one row per CDR3 protein. Of fewer than 7,500 distinct CDR3 sequences in the sample, about 19% are singletons; the top ten hold 18%. Source: PBMCs, taken at surgery. Receptors originate from a female donor with early-stage non-small cell lung cancer.

This sequence joins TRBV10-1 and TRBJ2-2, with D uncertain. Germline CDR1 is WNHNN and CDR2 is SYGVQD (reference sequence). V was clipped by 3 bases and J by 2 bases, with 16 bases between them. There are 17 residues in the CDR3. The CDR3: CASSDPRQGLNTGELFF. The CDR3, as DNA: TGCGCCAGCAGTGACCCCCGACAAGGTTTAAACACCGGGGAGCTGTTTTTT.

This clonotype has a count of ten or more. The V call is TRBV7-2, the J call TRBJ2-5; D might be TRBD1 or TRBD2, each matching 5 bases. This CDR3 spans 15 amino acids. The V end was cut by 4 bases, the J end by 2 bases, with 14 bases between. From germline, CDR1 is SGHTA and CDR2 FQGNSA. The DNA for the CDR3 is TGTGCCAGCAGCTCCGGGGACCCGGGACAAGAGACCCAGTACTTC. Residues: CASSSGDPGQETQYF.

There are many counts of this clonotype. The chain carries TRBV2 and TRBJ2-5, with D unresolved. This CDR3 region has 14 residues. Trimming removed 2 bases at V and 3 bases at J, with 10 bases between. Germline assignment: CDR1 SNHLY and CDR2 FYNNEI. This CDR3 reads CASSEIWDKETQYF. CDR3 coding DNA: TGTGCCAGCAGTGAAATTTGGGATAAAGAGACCCAGTACTTC. Based on the CDR3 plus reference TRBV2 and TRBJ2-5, the full variable domain is EPEVTQTPSHQVTQMGQEVILRCVPISNHLYFYWYRQILGQKVEFLVSFYNNEISEKSEIFDDQFSVERPDGSNFTLKIRSTKLEDSAMYFCASSEIWDKETQYFGPGTRLLVL.